This passage covers 27 T cell receptor beta chains from one sample sequenced in a study of control samples from healthy donors and cancer patients. TCRdb keeps only in-frame clones here, not all; method: immunoSEQ multiplex PCR. The sample carries some 120,000 clones, 85% to 95% recorded once. Material: PBMCs. The receptor source for this set is a man between 50 and 59 years old with head and neck cancer.

CDR3: CASSPERSSYEQYF. The CDR3 region has the DNA TGTGCCAGCTCACCTGAGCGGAGCTCCTACGAGCAGTACTTC. The chain joins TRBV18 to TRBJ2-7, with D perhaps matching TRBD2 (5 bases). CDR3 length: 14 residues. Trimming cost V 3 bases and J 0 bases, with 9 bases left between them. Per the germline V gene, CDR1 is KGHSH and CDR2 is LQKENI.

For the CDR3, the DNA is TGTGCCAGCTCACCATTCGGGGGGCCAGCCAATCAGCCCCAGCATTTT. Its translation is CASSPFGGPANQPQHF. The chain uses TRBV18 and TRBJ1-5; D is possibly TRBD1 (6 bases). CDR3 size: 16 residues. V dropped 2 bases and J dropped 3 bases, with 14 bases sitting between them. Germline V gene lookup returns CDR1 KGHSH and CDR2 LQKENI.

V is TRBV4-2 and J is TRBJ1-1; D is perhaps TRBD1 (5 bases). Trimming removed 2 bases from V and 0 bases from J, with 10 bases in between. Germline V gene data show CDR1 as LGHNA and CDR2 as YNFKEQ. The CDR3 has 15 residues. CDR3 region: CASSQSDRLNTEAFF. The CDR3 DNA reads as TGTGCCAGCAGCCAATCTGACAGATTGAACACTGAAGCTTTCTTT.

The gene calls are TRBV2 and TRBJ2-6; 8 nucleotides match TRBD1. V was pared by 6 bases and J by 4 bases, with 14 bases of the junction left unmatched. The CDR3 contains 18 residues. The germline V gene has CDR1 SNHLY and CDR2 FYNNEI. CDR3 in amino acids: CASRPGQGAFEGANVLTF. In DNA, the CDR3 is TGTGCCAGCAGACCTGGACAGGGCGCTTTTGAAGGGGCCAACGTCCTGACTTTC.

The genes are TRBV9 and TRBJ2-7; 8 nucleotides line up with TRBD2. The V segment lost 0 bases and the J segment 0 bases; nucleotides outside the gene matches: 2. The CDR3 totals 15 residues. Germline CDR1 SGDLS, CDR2 YYNGEE. In nucleotides, the CDR3 is TGTGCCAGCAGCGTAGGAAGCGGGAGCTCCTACGAGCAGTACTTC. It codes for CASSVGSGSSYEQYF.

The V and J genes are TRBV5-1 and TRBJ2-2, with TRBD1 matching 8 bases. Germline CDR1 is SGHRS and CDR2 is YFSETQ. The V gene end was trimmed by 3 bases and the J gene end by 7 bases; junction bases not matched to a gene: 5. The CDR3 loop spans 14 amino acids. CDR3 in DNA: TGCGCCAGCAGCTCGACAGGGGTTAACGGGGAGCTGTTTTTT. Protein: CASSSTGVNGELFF.

The chain employs TRBV7-6 and TRBJ1-1, with 10 bases that match TRBD1. The CDR3 runs 15 residues. The germline gives CDR1 SGHVS, CDR2 FNYEAQ. Losses at the gene ends were 1 base for V and 5 bases for J; bases not matched to a gene: 4. The DNA of the CDR3 is TGTGCCAGCAGCTTAGGTGACAGGGGGCTAACTGAAGCTTTCTTT. It specifies CASSLGDRGLTEAFF.

The genes are TRBV5-1 and TRBJ2-5; possibly TRBD2 for D (6 bases). There are 16 residues in the CDR3. In germline, CDR1 is SGHRS, CDR2 YFSETQ. Trimming took 4 bases from V and 3 from J, leaving 19 bases between them. CDR3 in DNA: TGCGCCAGCAGCCTAGGGACTTTCCATAATGAAGAGACCCAGTACTTC. Translated, it gives CASSLGTFHNEETQYF.

This sequence joins TRBV28 and TRBJ1-5; possible D gene TRBD1, 5 bases. V gave up 2 bases and J gave up 7 bases, with 12 bases separating them. The CDR3 sequence is 14 residues long. Germline lookup yields CDR1 MDHEN and CDR2 SYDVKM. The CDR3 region has the DNA TGTGCCAGCAGTTTACGGGGGAAGGTGCAGCCCCAGCATTTT. Translated: CASSLRGKVQPQHF.

V gene TRBV15 combines with J gene TRBJ2-1; 8 bases map to TRBD2. The junction had 11 bases not matched to a gene; V was cut back by 5 bases and J by 8 bases. The CDR3 extends over 15 amino acids. The germline gives CDR1 LNHNV, CDR2 YYDKDF (reference sequence). The CDR3 bases are TGTGCCACCAGCGCAGGACTAGCAGGGGTGGATGAGCAGTTCTTC. The encoded protein is CATSAGLAGVDEQFF.

This chain uses TRBV27 with TRBJ1-5; D not resolved. V was clipped by 2 bases and J by 3 bases, with 5 bases between them. The CDR3 runs 13 residues. Germline V CDR1 and CDR2: MNHEY, SMNVEV (reference sequence). CDR3 loop: CASSLNVNQPQHF. The CDR3 DNA sequence: TGTGCCAGCAGTTTAAATGTCAATCAGCCCCAGCATTTT.

V gene TRBV4-1 combines with J gene TRBJ1-5, with TRBD1 matching over 8 bases. Germline loops: CDR1 MGHRA, CDR2 YSYEKL. J was trimmed by 3 bases and V by 0 bases; bases with no gene match: 7. The CDR3 is made up of 17 amino acids. The CDR3 coding sequence is TGCGCCAGCAGCCAAGACAGTGTGACAGGGGTCAATCAGCCCCAGCATTTT. Residues: CASSQDSVTGVNQPQHF.

V and J are TRBV7-2 and TRBJ1-1; 7 bases line up with TRBD1. In germline, CDR1 is SGHTA, CDR2 FQGNSA. J was trimmed by 1 base and V by 3 bases; bases with no gene match: 5. CDR3 length: 15 residues. In DNA form, the CDR3 reads TGTGCCAGCAGCTTGCAGACAGGGCCGAACACTGAAGCTTTCTTT. This gives the protein CASSLQTGPNTEAFF.

The rearrangement links TRBV7-9 to TRBJ2-7; a weak D match, TRBD1 (6 bases). Germline-derived CDR1 and CDR2 are SEHNR and FQNEAQ (reference sequence). Trimming stripped 9 bases from V and 3 bases from J, with 18 bases between. The length of the CDR3 is 14 residues. CDR3 residues: CASSDSTKFYEQYF. Written as DNA, the CDR3 is TGTGCCAGTTCGGACAGCACAAAGTTCTACGAGCAGTACTTC.

V usage is TRBV5-1 and J usage is TRBJ2-7, with 8 nucleotides matching TRBD1. The V and J ends lost 4 bases and 6 bases, in that order; junction bases with no gene match: 12. The CDR3 is made up of 15 amino acids. Germline V lookup: CDR1 SGHRS, CDR2 YFSETQ. DNA for the CDR3: TGCGCCAGCAGCAAGGCCGGACAGGGAGACTCCGAGCAGTACTTC. As protein: CASSKAGQGDSEQYF.

This clone was picked up one time. The chain has TRBV7-2 and TRBJ1-6; D remains unclear. The CDR3 length is 13 residues. CDR1 and CDR2 (germline): SGHTA, FQGNSA. Trimming stripped 1 base from V and 6 bases from J, with 4 bases between. Here the CDR3 reads CASSLVFNSPLHF. In nucleotides, the CDR3 is TGTGCCAGCAGCTTAGTCTTTAATTCACCCCTCCACTTT.

The J gene is TRBJ1-2, the V gene TRBV14; 10 bases align to TRBD1. Germline loops: CDR1 SGHDN, CDR2 FVKESK. Trimming at V came to 3 bases and at J to 10 bases, leaving 8 bases not matched to a gene. This CDR3 comprises 14 residues. The CDR3 sequence is CASSQAGTGDAYTF. The CDR3, as DNA: TGTGCCAGCAGCCAGGCCGGGACAGGGGATGCCTACACCTTC.

This chain uses TRBV6-5 with TRBJ2-5, with D tentatively TRBD1 (7 bases). The CDR3 contains 11 residues. Germline CDR1 reads MNHEY; CDR2 reads SVGAGI. V lost 6 bases, J lost 7 bases, and 9 bases lay in between. CDR3 region: CASRQGGTQYF. The CDR3 nucleotides read TGTGCCAGCAGGCAGGGGGGGACCCAGTACTTC.

The V call is TRBV5-4, the J call TRBJ1-3; 7 bases agree with TRBD1. CDR1 is SGHNT and CDR2 is YYREEE in the germline V gene (reference sequence). This CDR3 is built from 17 residues. V shed 4 bases, J shed 3 bases, and the junction held 13 bases outside the gene matches. CDR3: CASSRFSTGAGGNTIYF. DNA for the CDR3: TGTGCCAGCAGCCGCTTCTCAACAGGGGCGGGTGGAAACACCATATATTTT.

This rearrangement joins TRBV5-1 to TRBJ2-7, with D possibly TRBD1 on 7 matching bases. Germline CDR1 is SGHRS and CDR2 is YFSETQ. The V end lost 2 bases, the J end lost 5 bases, and 11 bases lay between the germline ends. The CDR3 length is 13 residues. DNA of the CDR3: TGCGCCAGCAGCTTTGGAGGGGGCGACGAGCAGTACTTC. Protein: CASSFGGGDEQYF. The complete variable domain, with remaining parts taken from reference TRBV5-1 and TRBJ2-7, reads KAGVTQTPRYLIKTRGQQVTLSCSPISGHRSVSWYQQTPGQGLQFLFEYFSETQRNKGNFPGRFSGRQFSNSRSEMNVSTLELGDSALYLCASSFGGGDEQYFGPGTRLTVT.

The J gene is TRBJ1-6, the V gene TRBV6-4; TRBD1 might be the D (5 bases). The ends were cut back, 4 bases at V and 7 bases at J, with 11 bases in the middle. Germline loops: CDR1 MRHNA, CDR2 SNTAGT. There are 14 residues in the CDR3. In DNA form, the CDR3 reads TGTGCCAGCAGTGTCGGGACTCGGAATTCACCCCTCCACTTT. It encodes CASSVGTRNSPLHF.

The chain couples TRBV5-4 to TRBJ1-5; 9 bases are a match to TRBD1. Germline CDR1 reads SGHNT; CDR2 reads YYREEE (reference sequence). The CDR3 is made up of 16 amino acids. Losses at the gene ends were 6 bases for V and 9 bases for J; bases not matched to a gene: 16. CDR3 protein: CASIGRDRVRLRPQHF. The CDR3 DNA is TGTGCCAGCATCGGTAGGGACAGGGTCCGGCTGCGGCCCCAGCATTTT. The whole variable domain, remainder taken from reference TRBV5-4 and TRBJ1-5, is ETGVTQSPTHLIKTRGQQVTLRCSSQSGHNTVSWYQQALGQGPQFIFQYYREEENGRGNFPPRFSGLQFPNYSSELNVNALELDDSALYLCASIGRDRVRLRPQHFGDGTRLSIL.

This chain uses TRBV30 with TRBJ1-5; D is possibly TRBD1 (6 bases). In germline, CDR1 is GTSNPN, CDR2 SVGIG (reference sequence). The V end lost 4 bases, the J end lost 2 bases, and 15 bases lay between the germline ends. This CDR3 has 15 amino acids. CDR3 bases: TGTGCCTGGAATCAACAGGGAATCGGCAATCAGCCCCAGCATTTT. It encodes CAWNQQGIGNQPQHF.

This clone was observed a single time. V is TRBV11-2 and J is TRBJ2-1, with a tentative D call TRBD2 (5 bases). The CDR3 loop spans 15 amino acids. The germline CDR1 and CDR2 sequences are SGHAT and FQNNGV. Trimming removed 5 bases at V and 0 bases at J, with 11 bases between. The CDR3 sequence is CASSPAEGSYNEQFF. The CDR3 DNA reads as TGTGCCAGCAGCCCGGCCGAGGGCTCCTACAATGAGCAGTTCTTC.

The gene calls are TRBV29-1 and TRBJ1-2, with 7 bases matching TRBD1. J was trimmed by 7 bases and V by 4 bases; bases with no gene match: 12. Per the germline V gene, CDR1 is SQVTM and CDR2 is ANQGSEA. This CDR3 region has 14 residues. CDR3: CSVGQGGYDTGYTF. CDR3 sequence (DNA): TGCAGCGTTGGACAGGGCGGATATGACACTGGCTACACCTTC.

This chain links TRBV29-1 with TRBJ2-1, with D possibly being TRBD2 (6 bases). Deletions cut 4 bases from V and 10 bases from J, with 17 bases between. CDR1 and CDR2 from the germline V gene are SQVTM and ANQGSEA. The CDR3 runs to 13 residues. CDR3 residues: CSVVWDLASEQFF. The CDR3 DNA reads TGCAGCGTTGTTTGGGACTTAGCATCGGAGCAGTTCTTC.

Only one count was recorded for this clone. The gene calls are TRBV18 and TRBJ2-5, with TRBD1 matching 11 bases. With 3 bases clipped from V and 5 bases from J, the junction kept 5 bases outside the gene matches. The CDR3 spans 15 residues. Germline-derived CDR1 and CDR2 are KGHSH and LQKENI. CDR3 nucleotide sequence: TGTGCCAGCTCACCCCCGGGACAGGGGGGTGAGACCCAGTACTTC. This translates into CASSPPGQGGETQYF.